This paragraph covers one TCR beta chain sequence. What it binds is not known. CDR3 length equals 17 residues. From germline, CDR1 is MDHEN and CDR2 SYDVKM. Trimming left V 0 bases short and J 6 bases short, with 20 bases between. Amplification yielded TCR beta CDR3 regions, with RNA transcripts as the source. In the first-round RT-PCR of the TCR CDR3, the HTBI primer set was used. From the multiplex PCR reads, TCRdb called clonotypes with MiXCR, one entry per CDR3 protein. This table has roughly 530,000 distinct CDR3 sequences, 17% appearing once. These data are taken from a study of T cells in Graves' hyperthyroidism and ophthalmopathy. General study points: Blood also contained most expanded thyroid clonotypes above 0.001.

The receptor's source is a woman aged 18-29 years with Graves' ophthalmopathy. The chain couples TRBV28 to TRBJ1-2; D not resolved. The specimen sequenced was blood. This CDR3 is CASSLWGGPPAPNGYTF. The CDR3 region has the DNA TGTGCCAGCAGTTTATGGGGAGGACCCCCGGCCCCTAATGGCTACACCTTC.